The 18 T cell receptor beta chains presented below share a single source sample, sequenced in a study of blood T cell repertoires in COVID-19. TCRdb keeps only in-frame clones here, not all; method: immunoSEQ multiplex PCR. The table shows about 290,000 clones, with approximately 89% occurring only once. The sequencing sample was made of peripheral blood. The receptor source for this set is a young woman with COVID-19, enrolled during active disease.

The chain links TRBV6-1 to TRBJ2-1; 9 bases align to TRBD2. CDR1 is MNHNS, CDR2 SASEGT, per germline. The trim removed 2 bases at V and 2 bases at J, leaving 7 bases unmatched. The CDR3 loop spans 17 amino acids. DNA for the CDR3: TGTGCCAGCAGTGAACAATACCGCGGGGGGGCCTACAATGAGCAGTTCTTC. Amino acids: CASSEQYRGGAYNEQFF.

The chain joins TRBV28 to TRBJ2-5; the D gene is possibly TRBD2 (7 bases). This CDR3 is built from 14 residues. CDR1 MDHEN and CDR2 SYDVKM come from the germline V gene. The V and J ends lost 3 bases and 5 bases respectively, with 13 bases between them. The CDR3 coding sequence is TGTGCCAGCAGTTTCCCGGGGGGCAGGGAGACCCAGTACTTC. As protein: CASSFPGGRETQYF.

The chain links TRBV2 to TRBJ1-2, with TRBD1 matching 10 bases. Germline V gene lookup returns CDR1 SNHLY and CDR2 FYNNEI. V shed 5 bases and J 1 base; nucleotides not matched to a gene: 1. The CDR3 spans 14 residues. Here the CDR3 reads CASSRTGGNYGYTF. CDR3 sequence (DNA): TGTGCCAGCAGTCGGACAGGGGGTAACTATGGCTACACCTTC.

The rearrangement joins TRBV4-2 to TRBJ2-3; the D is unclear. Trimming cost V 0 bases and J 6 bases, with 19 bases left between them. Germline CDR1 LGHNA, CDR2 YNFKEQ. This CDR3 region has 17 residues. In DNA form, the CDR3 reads TGTGCCAGCAGCCAAGATGAGGTCACTCATTCCGTGGATACGCAGTATTTT. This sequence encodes CASSQDEVTHSVDTQYF.

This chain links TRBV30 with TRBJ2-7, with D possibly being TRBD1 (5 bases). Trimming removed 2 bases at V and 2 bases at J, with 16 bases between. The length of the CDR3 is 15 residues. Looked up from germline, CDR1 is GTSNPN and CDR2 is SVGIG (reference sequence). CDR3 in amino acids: CAWSPTGANTYEQYF. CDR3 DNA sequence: TGTGCCTGGAGTCCCACAGGAGCCAATACCTACGAGCAGTACTTC.

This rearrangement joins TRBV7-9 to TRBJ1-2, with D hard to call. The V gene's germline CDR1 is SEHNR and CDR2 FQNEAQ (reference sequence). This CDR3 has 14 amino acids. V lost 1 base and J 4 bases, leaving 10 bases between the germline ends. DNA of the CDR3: TGTGCCAGCAGCTTAGTTACAGTAGGCTATGGCTACACCTTC. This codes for CASSLVTVGYGYTF.

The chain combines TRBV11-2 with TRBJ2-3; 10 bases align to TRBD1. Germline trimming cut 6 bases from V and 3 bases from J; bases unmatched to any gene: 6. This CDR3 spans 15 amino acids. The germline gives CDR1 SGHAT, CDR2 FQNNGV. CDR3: CASRGDRGLTDTQYF. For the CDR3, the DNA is TGTGCCAGCAGGGGGGACAGGGGACTAACAGATACGCAGTATTTT.

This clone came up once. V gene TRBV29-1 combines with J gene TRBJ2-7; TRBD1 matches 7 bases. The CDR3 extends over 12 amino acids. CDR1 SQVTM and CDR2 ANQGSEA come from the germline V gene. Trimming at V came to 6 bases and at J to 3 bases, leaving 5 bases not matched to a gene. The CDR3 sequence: CSVIQGDYEQYF. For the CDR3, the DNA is TGCAGCGTGATTCAGGGGGACTACGAGCAGTACTTC.

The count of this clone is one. In DNA, the CDR3 is TGTGCCAGCAGAAAATCTCGACAGACGAATTCACCCCTCCACTTT. This codes for CASRKSRQTNSPLHF. This chain connects TRBV27 to TRBJ1-6, with a tentative D call TRBD1 (5 bases). With 6 bases removed from V and 7 bases from J, the gap between germline ends came to 16 bases. The CDR3 has 15 residues. Germline V gene data show CDR1 as MNHEY and CDR2 as SMNVEV (reference sequence).

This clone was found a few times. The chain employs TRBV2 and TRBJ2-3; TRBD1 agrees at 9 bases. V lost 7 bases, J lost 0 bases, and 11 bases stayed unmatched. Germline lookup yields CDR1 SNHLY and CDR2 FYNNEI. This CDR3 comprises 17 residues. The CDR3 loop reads CASTGTGIHSSTDTQYF. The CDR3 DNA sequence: TGTGCCAGCACCGGGACAGGGATTCACTCTAGCACAGATACGCAGTATTTT.

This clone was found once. The CDR3 loop is CASSYRVRDTEAFF. CDR3 nucleotides: TGTGCCAGCAGTTACAGGGTGAGGGACACTGAAGCTTTCTTT. The genes are TRBV28 and TRBJ1-1; possibly TRBD1 for D (6 bases). Germline lookup yields CDR1 MDHEN and CDR2 SYDVKM. The CDR3 length is 14 residues. Deletions cut 4 bases from V and 3 bases from J, with 12 bases between.

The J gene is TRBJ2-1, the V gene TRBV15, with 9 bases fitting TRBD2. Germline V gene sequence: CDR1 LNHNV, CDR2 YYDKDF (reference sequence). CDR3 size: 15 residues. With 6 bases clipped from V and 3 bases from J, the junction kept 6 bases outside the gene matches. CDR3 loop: CATRKAGGNYNEQFF. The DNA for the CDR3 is TGTGCCACCAGGAAAGCGGGGGGCAACTACAATGAGCAGTTCTTC.

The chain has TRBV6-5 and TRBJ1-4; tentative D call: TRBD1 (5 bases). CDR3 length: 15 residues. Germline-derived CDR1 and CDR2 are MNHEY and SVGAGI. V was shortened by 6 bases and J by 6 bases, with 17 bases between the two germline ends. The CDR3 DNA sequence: TGTGCCAGCAGCGGTTTTGGCACAGGCGATGAAAAACTGTTTTTT. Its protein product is CASSGFGTGDEKLFF.

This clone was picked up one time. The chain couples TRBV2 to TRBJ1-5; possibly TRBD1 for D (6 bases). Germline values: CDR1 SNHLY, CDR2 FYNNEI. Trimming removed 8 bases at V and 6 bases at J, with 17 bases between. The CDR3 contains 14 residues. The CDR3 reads CASCFGAGVQPQHF. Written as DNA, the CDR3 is TGTGCCAGCTGTTTTGGGGCAGGGGTTCAGCCCCAGCATTTT.

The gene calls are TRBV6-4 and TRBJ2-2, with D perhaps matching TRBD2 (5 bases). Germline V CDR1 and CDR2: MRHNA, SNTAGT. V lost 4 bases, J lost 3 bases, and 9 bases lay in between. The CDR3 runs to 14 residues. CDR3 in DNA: TGTGCCAGCAGTGTGGGAGTTGACACCGGGGAGCTGTTTTTT. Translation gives CASSVGVDTGELFF.

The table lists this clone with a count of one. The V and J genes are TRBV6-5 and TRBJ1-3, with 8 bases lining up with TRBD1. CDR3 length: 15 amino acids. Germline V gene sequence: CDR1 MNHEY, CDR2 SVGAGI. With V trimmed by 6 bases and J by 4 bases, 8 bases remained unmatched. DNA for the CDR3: TGTGCCAGCAGCTCCCGGACAGGGACCGGAAACACCATATATTTT. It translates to CASSSRTGTGNTIYF.

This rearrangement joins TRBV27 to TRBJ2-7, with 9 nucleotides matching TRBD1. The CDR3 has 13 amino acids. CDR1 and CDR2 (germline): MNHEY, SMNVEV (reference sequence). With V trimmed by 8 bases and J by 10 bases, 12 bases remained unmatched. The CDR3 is CASSPNRGQGQYF. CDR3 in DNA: TGTGCCAGCTCCCCCAACAGGGGGCAGGGTCAGTACTTC.

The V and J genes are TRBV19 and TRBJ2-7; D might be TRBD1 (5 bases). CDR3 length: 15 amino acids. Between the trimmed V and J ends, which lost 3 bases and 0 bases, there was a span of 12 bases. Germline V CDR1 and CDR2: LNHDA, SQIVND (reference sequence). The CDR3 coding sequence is TGTGCCAGTAGTATTGCGGCGCAGGGCTCCTACGAGCAGTACTTC. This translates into CASSIAAQGSYEQYF.